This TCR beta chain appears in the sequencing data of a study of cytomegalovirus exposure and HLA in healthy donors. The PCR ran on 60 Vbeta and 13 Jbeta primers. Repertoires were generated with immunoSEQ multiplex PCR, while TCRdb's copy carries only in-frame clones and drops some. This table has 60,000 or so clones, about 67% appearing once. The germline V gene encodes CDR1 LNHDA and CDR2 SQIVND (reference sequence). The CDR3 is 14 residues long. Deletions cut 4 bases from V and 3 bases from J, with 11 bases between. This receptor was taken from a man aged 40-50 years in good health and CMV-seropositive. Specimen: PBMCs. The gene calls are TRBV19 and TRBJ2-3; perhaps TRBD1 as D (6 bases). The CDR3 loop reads CASSTQGQTDTQYF. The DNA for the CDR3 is TGTGCCAGTAGTACACAGGGTCAGACAGATACGCAGTATTTT.